Included here is one TCR beta chain sequence, with context. The CDR3 sequence is 16 residues long. Trimming cost V 2 bases and J 5 bases; bases outside gene matches: 11. Germline V CDR1 and CDR2: MNHNS, SASEGT. Source study methods: For nucleated cells, counts were estimated from reference gene primer amplification. Sequencing was performed with immunoSEQ multiplex PCR; in TCRdb, only in-frame clones are kept and a portion is missing. The D gene and trimming were derived from the DNA, and the V and J assignments and clone size from that table. The repertoire has about 210,000 clones, roughly nine tenths of them found once; the top ten carry approximately 1.2%. The sample belongs to a study of blood T cell repertoires in COVID-19. Across the whole study: Some COVID-19 samples were acute and others convalescent; all came from the United States, Italy and Spain. The analysed material was cDNA or gDNA that came from T cells, B-cell-depleted T cells, or PBMCs.

The rearrangement joins TRBV6-1 to TRBJ1-2; 7 bases align to TRBD1. The receptor was derived from a man aged 25-45 years with acute or convalescent COVID-19. The sample comprised peripheral blood. The CDR3 loop reads CASSERGGDSIYGYTF. CDR3 bases: TGTGCCAGCAGTGAAAGAGGGGGCGACTCCATTTATGGCTACACCTTC.